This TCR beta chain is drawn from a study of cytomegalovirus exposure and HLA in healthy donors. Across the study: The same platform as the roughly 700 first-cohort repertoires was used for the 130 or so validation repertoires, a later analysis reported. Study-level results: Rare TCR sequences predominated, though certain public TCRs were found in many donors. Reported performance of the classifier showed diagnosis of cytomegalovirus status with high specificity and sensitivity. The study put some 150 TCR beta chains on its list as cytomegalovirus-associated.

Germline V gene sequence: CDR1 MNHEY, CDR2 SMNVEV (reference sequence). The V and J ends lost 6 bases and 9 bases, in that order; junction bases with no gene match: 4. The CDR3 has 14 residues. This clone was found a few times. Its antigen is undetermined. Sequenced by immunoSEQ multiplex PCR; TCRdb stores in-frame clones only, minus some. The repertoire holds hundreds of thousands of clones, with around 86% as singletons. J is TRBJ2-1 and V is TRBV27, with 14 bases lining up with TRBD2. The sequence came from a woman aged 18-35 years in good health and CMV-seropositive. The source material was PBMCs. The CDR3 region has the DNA TGTGCCAGCAGACCGGGACTAGCGGGAGTTGAGCAGTTCTTC. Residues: CASRPGLAGVEQFF.